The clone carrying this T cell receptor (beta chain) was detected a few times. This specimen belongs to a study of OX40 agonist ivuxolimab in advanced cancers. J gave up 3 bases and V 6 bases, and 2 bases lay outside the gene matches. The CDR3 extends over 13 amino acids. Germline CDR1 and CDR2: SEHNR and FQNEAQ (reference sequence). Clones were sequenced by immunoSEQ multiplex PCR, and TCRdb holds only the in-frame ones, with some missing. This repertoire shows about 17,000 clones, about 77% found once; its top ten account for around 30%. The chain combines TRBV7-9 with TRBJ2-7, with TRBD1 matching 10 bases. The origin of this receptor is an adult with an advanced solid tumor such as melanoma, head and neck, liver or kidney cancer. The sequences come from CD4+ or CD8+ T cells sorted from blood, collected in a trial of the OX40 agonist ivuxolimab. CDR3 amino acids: CASSWTGGYEQYF. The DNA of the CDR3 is TGTGCCAGCAGTTGGACAGGGGGCTACGAGCAGTACTTC.